The present TCR beta chain was sequenced within a study of regulatory T cells. Points from the study as a whole: In CD3G-deficient patients, conventional CD4+ T cells were enriched for hydrophobic CDR3 residues at positions 6 and 7.

The PCR used 52 TRBV and 13 TRBJ primers. The method was immunoSEQ multiplex PCR; TCRdb's version includes in-frame clones alone and lacks a portion of them. The sample records about 32,000 clones, 89% being singletons. As concerns this clone: Antigen: not known.

Patients, 2 to 39 years old, had expanded memory T-cell proportions. The sequenced material came from conventional CD4+ T cells sorted from blood. The sequence derives from a person aged 18 to 35 with CD3G deficiency.

The CDR3 sequence: CASRFYDRASTEAFF. CDR3 bases: TGTGCCAGCAGATTTTATGACAGGGCAAGCACTGAAGCTTTCTTT. This chain connects TRBV6-1 to TRBJ1-1, with 7 positions matching TRBD1. This CDR3 is built from 15 residues. Germline CDR1 reads MNHNS; CDR2 reads SASEGT. V shed 6 bases and J 4 bases; nucleotides not matched to a gene: 11.